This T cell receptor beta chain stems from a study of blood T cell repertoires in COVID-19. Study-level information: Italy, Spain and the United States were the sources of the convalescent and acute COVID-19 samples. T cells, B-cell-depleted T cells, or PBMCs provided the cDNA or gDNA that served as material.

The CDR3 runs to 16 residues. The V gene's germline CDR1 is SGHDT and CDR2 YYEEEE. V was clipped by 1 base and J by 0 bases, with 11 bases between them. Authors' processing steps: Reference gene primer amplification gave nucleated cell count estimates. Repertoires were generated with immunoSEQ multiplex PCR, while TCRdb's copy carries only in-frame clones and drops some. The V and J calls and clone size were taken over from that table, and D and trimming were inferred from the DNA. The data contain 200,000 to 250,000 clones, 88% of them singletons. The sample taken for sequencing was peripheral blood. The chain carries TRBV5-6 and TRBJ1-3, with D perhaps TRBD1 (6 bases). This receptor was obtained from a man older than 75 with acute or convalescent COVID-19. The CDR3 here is CASSLQQGVSGNTIYF. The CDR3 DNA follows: TGTGCCAGCAGCTTGCAACAGGGCGTCTCTGGAAACACCATATATTTT.